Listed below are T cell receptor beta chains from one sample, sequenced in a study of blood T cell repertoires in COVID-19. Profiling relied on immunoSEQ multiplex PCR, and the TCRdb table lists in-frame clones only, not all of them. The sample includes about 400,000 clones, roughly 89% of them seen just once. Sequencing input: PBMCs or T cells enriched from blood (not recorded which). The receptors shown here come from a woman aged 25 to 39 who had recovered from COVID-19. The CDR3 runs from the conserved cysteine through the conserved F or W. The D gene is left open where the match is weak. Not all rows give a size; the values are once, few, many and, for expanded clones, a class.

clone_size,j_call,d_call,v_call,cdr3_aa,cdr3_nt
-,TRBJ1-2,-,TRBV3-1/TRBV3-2,CASSQEAGNNGYTF,TGTGCCAGCAGCCAAGAAGCAGGGAATAATGGCTACACCTTC
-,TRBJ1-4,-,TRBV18,CASSPGVKREEKLFF,TGTGCCAGCTCACCCGGGGTGAAGAGGGAAGAAAAACTGTTTTTT
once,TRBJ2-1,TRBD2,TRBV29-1,CSVDPSGRAYGEQFF,TGCAGCGTTGACCCTAGCGGGAGGGCCTACGGTGAGCAGTTCTTC
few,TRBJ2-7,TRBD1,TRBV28,CASSSLGQGLYEQYF,TGTGCCAGCAGTTCCCTGGGACAGGGCCTCTACGAGCAGTACTTC
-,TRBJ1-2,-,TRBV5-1,CASSWEQGLYGYTF,TGCGCCAGCAGCTGGGAGCAGGGACTCTATGGCTACACCTTC
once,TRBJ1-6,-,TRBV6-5,CASSRGSNSPLHF,TGTGCCAGCAGCAGAGGATCAAATTCACCCCTCCACTTT
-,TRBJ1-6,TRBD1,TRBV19,CASTGTVGSPLHF,TGTGCCAGCACCGGGACAGTGGGTTCACCCCTCCACTTT
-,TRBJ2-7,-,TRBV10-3,CAIKGLNSYEQYF,TGTGCCATCAAGGGACTCAACTCCTACGAGCAGTACTTC
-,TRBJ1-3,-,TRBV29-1,CSVAGEIGNTIYF,TGCAGCGTTGCTGGTGAGATCGGAAACACCATATATTTT
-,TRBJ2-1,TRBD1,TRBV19,CASSISGTGVNNEQFF,TGTGCCAGTAGTATATCGGGGACAGGGGTCAACAATGAGCAGTTCTTC
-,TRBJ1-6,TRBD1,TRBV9,CASSATTGGDNSPLHF,TGTGCCAGCAGCGCAACAACAGGGGGCGATAATTCACCCCTCCACTTT
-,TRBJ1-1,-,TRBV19,CASSMTRGVEAFF,TGTGCCAGTAGTATGACCCGGGGGGTTGAAGCTTTCTTT
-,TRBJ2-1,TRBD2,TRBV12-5,CASASGTYNEQFF,TGTGCTAGTGCTAGCGGGACCTACAATGAGCAGTTCTTC
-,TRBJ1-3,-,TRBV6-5,CASSYDDSSGNTIYF,TGTGCCAGCAGTTACGACGACTCCTCTGGAAACACCATATATTTT
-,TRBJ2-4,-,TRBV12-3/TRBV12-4,CASSWSSGFIQYF,TGTGCCAGCAGTTGGAGCTCTGGGTTCATTCAGTACTTC
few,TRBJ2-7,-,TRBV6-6,CASSYSRVPTYEQYF,TGTGCCAGCAGTTACTCTCGGGTTCCCACCTACGAGCAGTACTTC
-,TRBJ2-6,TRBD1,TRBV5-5,CASSPDRAGANVLTF,TGTGCCAGCAGCCCCGACAGGGCTGGGGCCAACGTCCTGACTTTC
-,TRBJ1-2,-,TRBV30,CAWMNQGKNYGYTF,TGTGCCTGGATGAATCAGGGGAAAAACTATGGCTACACCTTC
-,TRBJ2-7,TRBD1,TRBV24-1,CATRIPRPGQRDGEQYF,TGTGCCACCAGAATCCCACGCCCGGGACAGAGGGATGGAGAGCAGTACTTC
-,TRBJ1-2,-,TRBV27,CASSSLGAGFYGYTF,TGTGCCAGCAGTTCCTTAGGGGCGGGATTTTATGGCTACACCTTC
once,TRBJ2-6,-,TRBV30,CAWSAAGFHWSGANVLTF,TGTGCCTGGAGTGCTGCAGGGTTCCATTGGTCTGGGGCCAACGTCCTGACTTTC
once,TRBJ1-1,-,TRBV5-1,CASSVPGYTEAFF,TGCGCCAGCAGCGTCCCGGGTTACACTGAAGCTTTCTTT
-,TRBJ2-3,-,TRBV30,CAWSVLVTDTQYF,TGTGCCTGGAGTGTACTAGTTACAGATACGCAGTATTTT
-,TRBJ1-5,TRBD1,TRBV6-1,CASSARRQGDPPQHF,TGTGCCAGCAGCGCTAGGAGACAGGGGGATCCGCCCCAGCATTTT
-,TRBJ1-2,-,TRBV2,CASSAGLSNYGYTF,TGTGCCAGCAGTGCGGGACTTTCTAACTATGGCTACACCTTC
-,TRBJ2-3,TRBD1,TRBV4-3,CASSQDRPTGHTDTQYF,TGCGCCAGCAGCCAAGATCGACCGACAGGGCACACAGATACGCAGTATTTT
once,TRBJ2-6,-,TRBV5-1,CASRLGPASGGANVLTF,TGCGCCAGCAGGTTGGGTCCGGCGTCAGGGGGGGCCAACGTCCTGACTTTC
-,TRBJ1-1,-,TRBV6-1,CASSGGQGSMNTEAFF,TGTGCCAGCAGTGGTGGGCAGGGGAGCATGAACACTGAAGCTTTCTTT
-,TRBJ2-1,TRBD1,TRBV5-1,CAVRTGDGDEQFF,TGCGCAGTACGGACAGGGGATGGGGATGAGCAGTTCTTC
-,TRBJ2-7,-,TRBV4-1,CASSQVQGWAYEQYF,TGCGCCAGCAGCCAAGTCCAGGGCTGGGCCTACGAGCAGTACTTC
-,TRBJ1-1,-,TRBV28,CASSSRGGVAEAFF,TGTGCCAGCAGTTCACGTGGCGGGGTGGCTGAAGCTTTCTTT
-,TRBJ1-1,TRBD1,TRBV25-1,CASSEFGRGRVNTEAFF,TGTGCCAGCAGTGAATTCGGCAGGGGGCGCGTGAACACTGAAGCTTTCTTT
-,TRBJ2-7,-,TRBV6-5,CASKPLGGSVYEQYF,TGTGCCAGCAAACCACTTGGGGGGAGTGTTTATGAGCAGTACTTC
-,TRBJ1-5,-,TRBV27,CASSPRARGNQPQHF,TGTGCCAGCAGTCCGAGGGCGCGAGGCAATCAGCCCCAGCATTTT
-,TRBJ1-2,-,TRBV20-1,CSARRIYGYTF,TGCAGTGCAAGGAGGATCTATGGCTACACCTTC
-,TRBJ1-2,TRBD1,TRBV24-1,CATGTGSGYTF,TGTGCCACCGGGACAGGGAGTGGCTACACCTTC
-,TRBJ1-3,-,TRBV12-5,CASGFPGKHSGNTIYF,TGTGCTAGTGGTTTCCCAGGGAAACACTCTGGAAACACCATATATTTT
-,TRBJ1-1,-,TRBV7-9,CASSLGGEAFF,TGTGCCAGCAGCTTAGGCGGTGAAGCTTTCTTT
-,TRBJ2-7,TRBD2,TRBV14,CASSQEIGRGGRYEQYF,TGTGCCAGCAGCCAAGAAATCGGGAGGGGGGGCCGGTACGAGCAGTACTTC
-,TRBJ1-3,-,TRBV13,CASSFFLKRARNTIYF,TGTGCCAGCAGCTTTTTTCTTAAGCGCGCGAGAAACACCATATATTTT
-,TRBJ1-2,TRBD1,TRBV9,CASSVGQGRGGYTF,TGTGCCAGCAGCGTAGGACAGGGAAGGGGTGGCTACACCTTC
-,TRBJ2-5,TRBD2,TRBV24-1,CATSDLFGTSGPGGETQYF,TGTGCCACCAGTGATTTGTTCGGGACTAGCGGGCCTGGTGGGGAGACCCAGTACTTC
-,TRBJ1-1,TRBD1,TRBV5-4,CASSRDRDRRVTEAFF,TGTGCCAGCAGCCGGGACCGGGACAGGAGGGTCACTGAAGCTTTCTTT
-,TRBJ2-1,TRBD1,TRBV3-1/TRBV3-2,CASTPEGDSSSYNEQFF,TGTGCCAGCACCCCCGAAGGGGACAGCAGCTCCTACAATGAGCAGTTCTTC
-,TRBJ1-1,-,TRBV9,CASSVGGIMNTEAFF,TGTGCCAGCAGCGTAGGCGGGATCATGAACACTGAAGCTTTCTTT
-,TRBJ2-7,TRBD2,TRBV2,CASSAERGSYEQYF,TGTGCCAGCAGTGCCGAGCGGGGATCCTACGAGCAGTACTTC
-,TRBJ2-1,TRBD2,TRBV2,CASEGTTDNEQFF,TGTGCCAGCGAAGGGACTACAGACAATGAGCAGTTCTTC
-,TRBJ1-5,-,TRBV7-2,CASRSSSTDNQPQHF,TGTGCCAGCAGATCCAGCTCGACAGACAATCAGCCCCAGCATTTT
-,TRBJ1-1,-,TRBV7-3,CASSLSGTQAGEAFF,TGTGCCAGCAGCTTATCCGGGACTCAGGCGGGGGAAGCTTTCTTT
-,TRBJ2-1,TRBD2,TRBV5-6,CASSLWPSGSWGNEQFF,TGTGCCAGCAGCTTGTGGCCTAGCGGGAGTTGGGGGAATGAGCAGTTCTTC
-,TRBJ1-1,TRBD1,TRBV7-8,CASLVKGTVNTEAFF,TGTGCCAGCCTCGTAAAGGGGACAGTGAACACTGAAGCTTTCTTT
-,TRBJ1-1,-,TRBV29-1,CSVHRVMNTEAFF,TGCAGCGTACACAGGGTCATGAACACTGAAGCTTTCTTT
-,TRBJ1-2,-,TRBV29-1,CSVGVDYGYTF,TGCAGCGTTGGCGTGGACTATGGCTACACCTTC
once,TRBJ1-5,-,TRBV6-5,CASSNRGNQPQHF,TGTGCCAGCAGCAACAGGGGCAATCAGCCCCAGCATTTT